Below, 30 T cell receptor beta chains from the same sample are listed, as sequenced in a study of blood T cell repertoires in COVID-19. TCRdb's copy holds only in-frame clones and misses some; the assay was immunoSEQ multiplex PCR. The sample has hundreds of thousands of clones, about 88% seen once; the top ten hold 12%. The sequenced sample consisted of peripheral blood. The receptor set was obtained from a woman aged 55-75 years with acute or convalescent COVID-19.

V is TRBV27 and J is TRBJ2-6, with a weak D call TRBD2 (7 bases). The CDR3 extends over 15 amino acids. Trimming removed 3 bases at V and 4 bases at J, with 10 bases between. Germline CDR1 is MNHEY and CDR2 is SMNVEV (reference sequence). CDR3 nucleotide sequence: TGTGCCAGCAGTTTGTCGGGGGGCGGGGCCAACGTCCTGACTTTC. Translating it yields CASSLSGGGANVLTF.

The J gene is TRBJ2-5, the V gene TRBV11-2; a possible D gene is TRBD1 (6 bases). Germline V gene data show CDR1 as SGHAT and CDR2 as FQNNGV. The V end was cut by 0 bases, the J end by 5 bases, with 13 bases between. There are 15 residues in the CDR3. The CDR3 DNA sequence: TGTGCCAGCAGCTTAGACCAGGGGAGAGGGGAGACCCAGTACTTC. Translating it yields CASSLDQGRGETQYF.

The J gene is TRBJ2-2, the V gene TRBV4-1; 10 bases are shared with TRBD2. Germline assignment: CDR1 MGHRA and CDR2 YSYEKL. The CDR3 is 18 residues long. V was clipped by 4 bases and J by 0 bases; unmatched bases: 8. CDR3 DNA sequence: TGCGCCAGCAGCCCCTTCTCCGGGACTAGCGCGAACACCGGGGAGCTGTTTTTT. Residues: CASSPFSGTSANTGELFF.

By proportion, this clone is medium-sized. The rearrangement uses TRBV21-1 and TRBJ2-1; the D call of TRBD2 is as the table states it, not checked on the DNA. TRBV21-1 is shown as a pseudogene. This CDR3 is built from 22 residues. The CDR3 DNA is TGTGCCAGCAGCGGTAGAGGGAAGCCGGGGACTAGTATAGTCAGCTCCTACAATGAGCAGTTCTTC. As protein: CASSGRGKPGTSIVSSYNEQFF.

V usage is TRBV7-9 and J usage is TRBJ2-3, with D perhaps matching TRBD2 (6 bases). Trimming took 4 bases from V and 8 from J, leaving 10 bases between them. The CDR3 is made up of 12 amino acids. The germline CDR1 and CDR2 sequences are SEHNR and FQNEAQ (reference sequence). The CDR3 is CASSSGAGTQYF. The CDR3 DNA reads TGTGCCAGCAGCTCTGGAGCGGGTACGCAGTATTTT.

V usage is TRBV6-5 and J usage is TRBJ1-6; no firm D call. Trimming pared 4 bases from V and 6 bases from J, leaving 7 bases between. The germline CDR1 and CDR2 sequences are MNHEY and SVGAGI. The CDR3 loop spans 13 amino acids. The DNA of the CDR3 is TGTGCCAGCAGTTTGACTGGTAATTCACCCCTCCACTTT. This encodes CASSLTGNSPLHF.

This clone was seen at least ten times. This chain links TRBV14 with TRBJ2-5; weak D call: TRBD1 (7 bases). The CDR3 extends over 16 amino acids. Germline V gene data show CDR1 as SGHDN and CDR2 as FVKESK. With 4 bases removed from V and 2 bases from J, the gap between germline ends came to 17 bases. The CDR3 is CASSPRGGTVQETQYF. CDR3 nucleotides: TGTGCCAGCAGCCCACGTGGGGGGACAGTTCAAGAGACCCAGTACTTC. Using reference TRBV14 and TRBJ2-5 for the parts outside the CDR3, the full variable domain is EAGVTQFPSHSVIEKGQTVTLRCDPISGHDNLYWYRRVMGKEIKFLLHFVKESKQDESGMPNNRFLAERTGGTYSTLKVQPAELEDSGVYFCASSPRGGTVQETQYFGPGTRLLVL.

The chain recombines TRBV29-1 with TRBJ2-1; D is uncertain. Deletions cut 4 bases from V and 3 bases from J, with 13 bases between. The CDR3 has 14 amino acids. Per germline, CDR1 SQVTM and CDR2 ANQGSEA. The DNA for the CDR3 is TGCAGCGTTGCGGCCGGAGTGGGCTACAATGAGCAGTTCTTC. Its protein is CSVAAGVGYNEQFF.

The chain uses TRBV27 and TRBJ1-2; D unclear. The germline CDR1 and CDR2 sequences are MNHEY and SMNVEV (reference sequence). The CDR3 totals 15 residues. Trimming took off 2 bases at V and 10 bases at J, with 20 bases between the two ends. CDR3: CASSLSRSVVAVYTF. The CDR3 nucleotides are TGTGCCAGCAGTTTAAGTAGGTCCGTAGTAGCTGTCTACACCTTC.

This sequence joins TRBV11-3 and TRBJ2-5; the match to TRBD1 covers 8 bases. V shed 4 bases and J 1 base; nucleotides not matched to a gene: 8. The CDR3 is made up of 16 amino acids. Germline V gives CDR1 SGHNT, CDR2 YENEEA. The CDR3 sequence is CASSSGQGHFQETQYF. The CDR3 bases are TGTGCCAGCAGCTCAGGACAGGGCCACTTCCAAGAGACCCAGTACTTC.

The chain employs TRBV6-6 and TRBJ1-5; tentatively, D is TRBD1 (5 bases). CDR3 length: 14 amino acids. CDR1 and CDR2 from the germline V gene are MNHNY and SVGAGI (reference sequence). V dropped 5 bases and J dropped 5 bases, with 13 bases sitting between them. Written as DNA, the CDR3 is TGTGCCAGCAGTCTTCAGCGGGGCCATCAGCCCCAGCATTTT. Its translation: CASSLQRGHQPQHF.

The gene calls are TRBV5-4 and TRBJ2-1; tentatively, D is TRBD2 (5 bases). Trimming stripped 0 bases from V and 5 bases from J, with 9 bases between. Germline values: CDR1 SGHNT, CDR2 YYREEE (reference sequence). The CDR3 has 14 amino acids. DNA for the CDR3: TGTGCCAGCAGCTTGGGTTTCGGGGACAATGAGCAGTTCTTC. Encoded protein: CASSLGFGDNEQFF.

The CDR3: CASSSLQDNEKLFF. In DNA, the CDR3 is TGTGCCAGCAGCTCATTACAGGATAATGAAAAACTGTTTTTT. The rearrangement joins TRBV11-2 to TRBJ1-4; tentatively, D is TRBD1 (5 bases). V dropped 4 bases and J dropped 4 bases, with 10 bases sitting between them. The CDR3 has 14 amino acids. Germline CDR1 reads SGHAT; CDR2 reads FQNNGV.

The V call is TRBV7-9, the J call TRBJ1-3; tentative D call: TRBD1 (5 bases). Germline V gene sequence: CDR1 SEHNR, CDR2 FQNEAQ (reference sequence). Trimming shortened V by 5 bases and J by 1 base, and 9 bases separated the two germline ends. CDR3 length: 14 residues. Here the CDR3 DNA reads TGTGCCAGCAGCGCCGGGGGATCTGGAAACACCATATATTTT. Its translation is CASSAGGSGNTIYF. The full variable domain, rest sourced from reference TRBV7-9 and TRBJ1-3, is DTGVSQNPRHKITKRGQNVTFRCDPISEHNRLYWYRQTLGQGPEFLTYFQNEAQLEKSRLLSDRFSAERPKGSFSTLEIQRTEQGDSAMYLCASSAGGSGNTIYFGEGSWLTVV.

The CDR3 protein is CASRTGTGARELFF. The CDR3 DNA follows: TGTGCCAGCAGAACCGGGACAGGGGCCCGGGAGCTGTTTTTT. The chain couples TRBV28 to TRBJ2-2; TRBD1 matches at 10 bases. CDR1 MDHEN and CDR2 SYDVKM come from the germline V gene. The CDR3 extends over 14 amino acids. V lost 6 bases to trimming and J lost 9 bases; unmatched junction nucleotides: 7. The complete variable domain, with remaining parts taken from reference TRBV28 and TRBJ2-2, reads DVKVTQSSRYLVKRTGEKVFLECVQDMDHENMFWYRQDPGLGLRLIYFSYDVKMKEKGDIPEGYSVSREKKERFSLILESASTNQTSMYLCASRTGTGARELFFGEGSRLTVL.

This sequence joins TRBV4-2 and TRBJ2-3; D might be TRBD1 (5 bases). The germline V gene encodes CDR1 LGHNA and CDR2 YNFKEQ. This CDR3 region has 13 residues. V was clipped by 0 bases and J by 5 bases, with 6 bases between them. CDR3 sequence (DNA): TGTGCCAGCAGCCAAGATCAGGGAGATACGCAGTATTTT. Translation gives CASSQDQGDTQYF.

The genes are TRBV5-4 and TRBJ1-1; 8 bases line up with TRBD1. Per the germline V gene, CDR1 is SGHNT and CDR2 is YYREEE (reference sequence). The CDR3 is made up of 14 amino acids. With 4 bases clipped from V and 3 bases from J, the junction kept 5 bases outside the gene matches. The CDR3 spells CASSVTGGDTEAFF. The DNA of the CDR3 is TGTGCCAGCAGCGTAACAGGGGGGGACACTGAAGCTTTCTTT.

This clone was counted once. The rearrangement joins TRBV4-2 to TRBJ1-4, with D possibly TRBD1 on 5 matching bases. V was clipped by 4 bases and J by 7 bases, with 16 bases between them. There are 15 residues in the CDR3. Per the germline V gene, CDR1 is LGHNA and CDR2 is YNFKEQ. The CDR3 nucleotides are TGTGCCAGCAGCCGAAAGGGGCCCAGCAGTGAAAAACTGTTTTTT. Translation gives CASSRKGPSSEKLFF.

The chain is built from TRBV3-1 (or the pseudogene TRBV3-2) and TRBJ2-7, with D perhaps TRBD1 (5 bases). This CDR3 is 14 amino acids long. Germline V lookup: CDR1 LGHDT, CDR2 YNNKEL (reference sequence). V lost 2 bases, J lost 0 bases, and 8 bases lay in between. Written as DNA, the CDR3 is TGTGCCAGCAGCCAACGGCAGGGCTCCTACGAGCAGTACTTC. It codes for CASSQRQGSYEQYF.

This chain connects TRBV7-3 to TRBJ2-3; TRBD2 is a possible D gene (5 bases). The CDR3 extends over 13 amino acids. The V and J ends lost 6 bases and 8 bases respectively, with 15 bases between them. Germline lookup yields CDR1 SGHTA and CDR2 FQGTGA. CDR3 bases: TGTGCCAGCAGTCACAGTCGAGAGGGTACGCAGTATTTT. Protein: CASSHSREGTQYF.

The rearrangement uses TRBV12-2 and TRBJ1-5; the table's D gene call, TRBD1, was not cross checked with the DNA. TRBV12-2 is deemed a pseudogene. This CDR3 region has 14 residues. The DNA of the CDR3 is TGCGAAACGGGGGAAAGGACAGGGCGGTCCCCCCAGCATTTT. It specifies CETGERTGRSPQHF.

V and J are TRBV5-4 and TRBJ1-1, with 9 bases matching TRBD1. Germline V gene sequence: CDR1 SGHNT, CDR2 YYREEE (reference sequence). The ends lost 4 bases at V and 3 bases at J; junction bases unmatched: 10. The CDR3 covers 16 residues. The CDR3 DNA is TGTGCCAGCAGCCCGGGAGGGGGACAGGGCGACACTGAAGCTTTCTTT. This translates into CASSPGGGQGDTEAFF.

The chain carries TRBV10-3 and TRBJ2-3; TRBD1 agrees at 10 bases. Losses at the gene ends were 0 bases for V and 4 bases for J; bases not matched to a gene: 7. The CDR3 has 17 amino acids. Looked up from germline, CDR1 is ENHRY and CDR2 is SYGVKD. The CDR3 DNA reads as TGTGCCATCAGTGAGTCATTTGGGACAGGGGTCCCAGATACGCAGTATTTT. Translating gives CAISESFGTGVPDTQYF.

The table lists this clone with a few counts. This chain links TRBV10-3 with TRBJ2-3, with D possibly matching TRBD1 (6 bases). V was pared by 4 bases and J by 2 bases, with 7 bases between. The CDR3 consists of 13 residues. Germline V gene sequence: CDR1 ENHRY, CDR2 SYGVKD. The CDR3 here is CAISGQDTDTQYF. The CDR3 bases are TGTGCCATCAGTGGACAGGACACAGATACGCAGTATTTT.

The genes are TRBV28 and TRBJ1-2, with TRBD1 identical over 9 bases. Germline V gene lookup returns CDR1 MDHEN and CDR2 SYDVKM. The CDR3 runs to 14 residues. V dropped 5 bases and J dropped 4; count of bases not matched to a gene: 5. In nucleotides, the CDR3 is TGTGCCAGCAGTATCGGACAGGGGATCTATGGCTACACCTTC. It codes for CASSIGQGIYGYTF.

The chain is built from TRBV5-4 and TRBJ2-2; D unresolved. Per germline, CDR1 SGHNT and CDR2 YYREEE (reference sequence). CDR3 size: 12 residues. Trimming took 2 bases from V and 7 from J, leaving 6 bases between them. The CDR3 DNA follows: TGTGCCAGCAGCTTAGAGGTCGGGGAGCTGTTTTTT. This sequence encodes CASSLEVGELFF.

This clone was observed a single time. The chain uses TRBV15 and TRBJ2-7; 9 bases are shared with TRBD2. Losses at the gene ends were 0 bases for V and 3 bases for J; bases not matched to a gene: 6. The CDR3 is 16 residues long. Germline CDR1 LNHNV, CDR2 YYDKDF (reference sequence). CDR3 sequence (DNA): TGTGCCACCAGCAGAGATAGTGCGGGGGGGCACTACGAGCAGTACTTC. The encoded protein is CATSRDSAGGHYEQYF.

In DNA, the CDR3 is TGTGCCAGCAGCTTGGGACAGGGATTTGAGGAGACCCAGTACTTC. Its translation is CASSLGQGFEETQYF. J is TRBJ2-5 and V is TRBV28, with 9 nucleotides matching TRBD1. The trim removed 6 bases at V and 5 bases at J, leaving 10 bases unmatched. The CDR3 loop spans 15 amino acids. In germline, CDR1 is MDHEN, CDR2 SYDVKM.

The gene calls are TRBV4-2 and TRBJ1-1; 7 nucleotides line up with TRBD1. With V trimmed by 0 bases and J by 1 base, 5 bases remained unmatched. CDR1 and CDR2 from the germline V gene are LGHNA and YNFKEQ. This CDR3 comprises 16 residues. The CDR3 bases are TGTGCCAGCAGCCAAGATCTCGGACAGGCGAACACTGAAGCTTTCTTT. This translates into CASSQDLGQANTEAFF.

The genes are TRBV5-1 and TRBJ2-1; D perhaps matches TRBD2 (6 bases). The length of the CDR3 is 15 residues. Deletions cut 0 bases from V and 6 bases from J, with 13 bases between. Germline V lookup: CDR1 SGHRS, CDR2 YFSETQ. The CDR3 DNA is TGCGCCAGCAGCTTGGGCGATCCGGGACTCAATGAGCAGTTCTTC. Translating it yields CASSLGDPGLNEQFF.